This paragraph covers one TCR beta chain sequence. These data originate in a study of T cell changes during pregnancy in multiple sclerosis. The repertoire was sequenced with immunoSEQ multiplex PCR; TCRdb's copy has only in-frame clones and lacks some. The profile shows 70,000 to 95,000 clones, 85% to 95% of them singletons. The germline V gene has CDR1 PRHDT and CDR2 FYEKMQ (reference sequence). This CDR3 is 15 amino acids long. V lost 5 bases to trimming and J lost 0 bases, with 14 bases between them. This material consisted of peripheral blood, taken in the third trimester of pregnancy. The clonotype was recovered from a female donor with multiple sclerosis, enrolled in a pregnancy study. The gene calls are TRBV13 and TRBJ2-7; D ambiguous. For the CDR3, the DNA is TGTGCCAGCAGCGAATCGACTGAGAGCTCCTACGAGCAGTACTTC. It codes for CASSESTESSYEQYF.